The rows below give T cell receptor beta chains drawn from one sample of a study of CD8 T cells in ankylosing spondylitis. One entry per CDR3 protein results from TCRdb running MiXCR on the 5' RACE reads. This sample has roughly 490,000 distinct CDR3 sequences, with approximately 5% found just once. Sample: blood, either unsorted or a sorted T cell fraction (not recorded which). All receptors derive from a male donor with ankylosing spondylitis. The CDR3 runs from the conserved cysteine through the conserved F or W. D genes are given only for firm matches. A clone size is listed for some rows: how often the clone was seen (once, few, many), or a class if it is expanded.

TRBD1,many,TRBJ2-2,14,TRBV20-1,CSARDATGARGVFF,TGCAGTGCTAGAGATGCGACAGGGGCCCGTGGGGTGTTTTTT
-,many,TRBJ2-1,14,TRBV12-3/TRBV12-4,CASSLRDTYNEQFF,TGTGCCAGCAGTTTAAGGGACACCTACAATGAGCAGTTCTTC
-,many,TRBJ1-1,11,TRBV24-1,CATSYRAEAFF,TGTGCCACCAGTTACAGGGCTGAAGCTTTCTTT
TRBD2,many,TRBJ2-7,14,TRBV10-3,CATSRLAGSNEQYF,TGTGCCACTTCCCGACTAGCGGGGAGCAACGAGCAGTACTTC
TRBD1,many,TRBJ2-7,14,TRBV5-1,CASTPGTGSYEQYF,TGCGCCAGCACCCCCGGGACAGGGAGTTACGAGCAGTACTTC
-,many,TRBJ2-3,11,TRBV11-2,CASSLGSGSGF,TGTGCCAGCAGCTTGGGTTCAGGATCGGGTTTT
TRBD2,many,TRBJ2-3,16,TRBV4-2,CASSPTSGGATDTQYF,TGTGCCAGCAGCCCAACTAGCGGGGGGGCCACAGATACGCAGTATTTT
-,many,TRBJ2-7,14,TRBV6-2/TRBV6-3,CATQLVDNSYEQYF,TGTGCCACCCAGTTAGTGGACAACTCCTACGAGCAGTACTTC
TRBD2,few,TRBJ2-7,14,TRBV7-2,CASSLSSGGREQYF,TGTGCCAGCAGCTTATCTAGCGGGGGACGCGAGCAGTACTTC
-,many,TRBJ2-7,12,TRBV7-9,CASSSPSYEQYF,TGTGCCAGCAGCTCCCCCTCCTACGAGCAGTACTTC
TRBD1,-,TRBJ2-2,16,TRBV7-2,CASSVDRDRNTGELFF,TGTGCCAGCAGCGTTGACAGGGATCGGAACACCGGGGAGCTGTTTTTT
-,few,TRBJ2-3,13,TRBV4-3,CASSQAPGDTQYF,TGCGCCAGCAGCCAAGCCCCCGGTGATACGCAGTATTTT
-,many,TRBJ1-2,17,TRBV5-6,CASSYLTSRGKGYGYTF,TGTGCCAGCAGTTACCTTACATCCCGGGGGAAGGGCTATGGCTACACCTTC
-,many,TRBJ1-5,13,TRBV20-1,CSARPFSNQPQHF,TGCAGTGCTAGACCCTTTAGCAATCAGCCCCAGCATTTT
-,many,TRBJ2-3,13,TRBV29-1,CSVDAQSTDTQYF,TGCAGCGTTGACGCCCAGTCAACAGATACGCAGTATTTT
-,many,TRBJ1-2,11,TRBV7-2,CASSRDLGYTF,TGTGCCAGCAGCCGAGACTTGGGCTACACCTTC
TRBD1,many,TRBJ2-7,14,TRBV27,CASSRLDRGGEQYF,TGTGCCAGCAGCCGATTAGACAGGGGCGGCGAGCAGTACTTC
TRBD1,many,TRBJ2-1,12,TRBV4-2,CASSPRQGEQFF,TGTGCCAGCAGCCCCAGACAGGGAGAGCAGTTCTTC
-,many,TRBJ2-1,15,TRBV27,CASSLGRTSYNEQFF,TGTGCCAGCAGTTTGGGGAGGACCTCCTACAATGAGCAGTTCTTC
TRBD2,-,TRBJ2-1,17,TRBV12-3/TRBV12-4,CASSLGTSGRARVEQFF,TGTGCCAGCAGTTTAGGGACTAGCGGGAGGGCCAGGGTCGAGCAGTTCTTC
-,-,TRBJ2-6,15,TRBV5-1,CASSYQKAGANVLTF,TGCGCCAGCAGCTACCAAAAGGCTGGGGCCAACGTCCTGACTTTC
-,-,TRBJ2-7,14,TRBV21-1,CASSKARGAYEQYF,TGTGCCAGCAGCAAAGCCCGGGGGGCCTACGAGCAGTACTTC
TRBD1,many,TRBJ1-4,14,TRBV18,CASSPGQPTEKLFF,TGTGCCAGCTCACCGGGACAGCCTACAGAAAAACTGTTTTTT
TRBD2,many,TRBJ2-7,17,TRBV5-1,CASSQPLRTSGTYEQYF,TGCGCCAGCAGCCAACCCCTCCGGACTAGCGGGACCTACGAGCAGTACTTC
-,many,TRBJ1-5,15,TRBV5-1,CASSLSGQPYQPQHF,TGCGCCAGCAGCTTATCGGGACAACCTTATCAGCCCCAGCATTTT
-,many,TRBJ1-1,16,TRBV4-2,CASSQVEPFRNTEAFF,TGTGCCAGCAGCCAAGTAGAACCGTTCCGGAACACTGAAGCTTTCTTT
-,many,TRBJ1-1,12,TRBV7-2,CASSLDRVRAFF,TGTGCCAGCAGCTTAGACAGGGTAAGAGCTTTCTTT
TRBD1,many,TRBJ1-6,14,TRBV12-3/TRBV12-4,CASRQTGVGSPLHF,TGTGCCAGCAGGCAAACAGGGGTTGGTTCACCCCTCCACTTT
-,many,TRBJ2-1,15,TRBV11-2,CASSFRDRGYNEQFF,TGTGCCAGCAGCTTCCGGGACCGCGGGTACAATGAGCAGTTCTTC
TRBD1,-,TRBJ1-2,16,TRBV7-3,CASSLNPTGFPYGYTF,TGTGCCAGCAGCTTAAATCCGACAGGGTTCCCCTATGGCTACACCTTC
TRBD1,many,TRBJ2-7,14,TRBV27,CASRNRRDSYEQYF,TGTGCCAGCAGGAACCGCCGGGACAGCTACGAGCAGTACTTC
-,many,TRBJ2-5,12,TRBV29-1,CSADYNQETQYF,TGCAGCGCGGACTACAATCAAGAGACCCAGTACTTC
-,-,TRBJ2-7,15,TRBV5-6,CASSPNREVWFEQYF,TGTGCCAGCAGCCCCAACAGGGAAGTTTGGTTCGAGCAGTACTTC
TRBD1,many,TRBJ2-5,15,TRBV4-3,CASSQGTGYRETQYF,TGCGCCAGCAGCCAAGGGACAGGGTATCGGGAGACCCAGTACTTC
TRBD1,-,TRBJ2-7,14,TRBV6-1,CASRITGGSYEQYF,TGTGCCAGCAGAATAACAGGGGGCAGCTACGAGCAGTACTTC
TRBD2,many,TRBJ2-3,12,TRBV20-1,CSGAGETDTQYF,TGCAGTGGAGCGGGGGAGACAGATACGCAGTATTTT
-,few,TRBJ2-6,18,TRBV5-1,CASSLATALPPGANVLTF,TGCGCCAGCAGCTTGGCTACCGCCTTACCCCCGGGGGCCAACGTCCTGACTTTC
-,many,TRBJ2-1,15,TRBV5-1,CASSYRDLSDNEQFF,TGCGCCAGCAGCTACCGGGACCTGTCGGACAATGAGCAGTTCTTC
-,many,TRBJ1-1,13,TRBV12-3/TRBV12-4,CASSPGLNAEAFF,TGTGCCAGCAGCCCGGGACTTAATGCTGAAGCTTTCTTT
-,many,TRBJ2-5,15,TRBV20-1,CSARDYRADQETQYF,TGCAGTGCTAGAGATTACCGGGCAGACCAAGAGACCCAGTACTTC
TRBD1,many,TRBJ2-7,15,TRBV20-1,CSASRPGQGTYEQYF,TGCAGTGCTAGCCGTCCGGGACAGGGGACCTACGAGCAGTACTTC
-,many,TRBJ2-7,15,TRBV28,CASVDIAGSFYEQYF,TGTGCCAGCGTAGATATAGCAGGGAGCTTCTACGAGCAGTACTTC
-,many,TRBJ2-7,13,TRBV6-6,CASSTRASYEQYF,TGTGCCAGCAGTACACGGGCCTCCTACGAGCAGTACTTC
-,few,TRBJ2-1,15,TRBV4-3,CASSQDPRDFNEQFF,TGCGCCAGCAGCCAAGACCCCCGGGACTTCAATGAGCAGTTCTTC
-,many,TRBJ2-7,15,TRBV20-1,CSAGWERGDNSEQYF,TGCAGTGCTGGGTGGGAAAGGGGTGATAACTCCGAGCAGTACTTC
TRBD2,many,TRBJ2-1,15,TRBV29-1,CSVDLASGSYNEQFF,TGCAGCGTTGATCTCGCTAGCGGCTCCTACAATGAGCAGTTCTTC
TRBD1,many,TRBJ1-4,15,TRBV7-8,CASSLQDRNNEKLFF,TGTGCCAGCAGCCTACAGGACAGGAATAATGAAAAACTGTTTTTT
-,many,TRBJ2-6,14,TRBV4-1,CASKQSSGANVLTF,TGCGCCAGCAAGCAGAGCTCTGGGGCCAACGTCCTGACTTTC
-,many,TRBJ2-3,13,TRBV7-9,CASSLIGKNTQYF,TGTGCCAGCAGCTTAATCGGAAAAAATACGCAGTATTTT
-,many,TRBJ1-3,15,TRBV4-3,CASSQDPDQGNTIYF,TGCGCCAGCAGCCAAGATCCCGATCAAGGGAACACCATATATTTT
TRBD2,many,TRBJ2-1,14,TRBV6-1,CASRQGLGRSEQFF,TGTGCCAGCAGGCAGGGACTAGGGAGGAGTGAGCAGTTCTTC
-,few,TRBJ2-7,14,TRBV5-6,CASSFAGTAQEQYF,TGTGCCAGCAGCTTCGCCGGGACTGCCCAAGAGCAGTACTTC
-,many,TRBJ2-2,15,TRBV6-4,CASSVSSANTGELFF,TGTGCCAGCAGTGTTTCTAGCGCGAACACCGGGGAGCTGTTTTTT
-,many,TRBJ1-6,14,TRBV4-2,CASSQDRPNSPLHF,TGTGCCAGCAGCCAAGATCGGCCCAATTCACCCCTCCACTTT
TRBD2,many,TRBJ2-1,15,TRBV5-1,CASSWQGLAFNEQFF,TGCGCCAGCAGCTGGCAGGGACTAGCCTTCAATGAGCAGTTCTTC